These 29 T cell receptor beta chains originate from one sample sequenced in a study of blood T cell repertoires in COVID-19. Assay used: immunoSEQ multiplex PCR; TCRdb lists only in-frame clones, some missing. The sample records around 280,000 clones, around 90% being singletons. Sequenced input: PBMCs or T cells enriched from blood (not recorded which). The receptors stem from a woman in her forties who had recovered from COVID-19.

The chain has TRBV5-6 and TRBJ2-7; the match to TRBD1 covers 7 bases. With 2 bases clipped from V and 3 bases from J, the junction kept 5 bases outside the gene matches. Germline V CDR1 and CDR2: SGHDT, YYEEEE. The CDR3 has 14 residues. CDR3: CASSFGTDVYEQYF. The CDR3 DNA is TGTGCCAGCAGCTTTGGGACAGACGTCTACGAGCAGTACTTC.

The V and J genes are TRBV6-5 and TRBJ1-1, with D possibly TRBD1 on 5 matching bases. With 1 base removed from V and 3 bases from J, the gap between germline ends came to 9 bases. Looked up from germline, CDR1 is MNHEY and CDR2 is SVGAGI. CDR3 length: 14 residues. CDR3 bases: TGTGCCAGCAGTTACTGGGCGGGGGACACTGAAGCTTTCTTT. Translated: CASSYWAGDTEAFF.

This chain links TRBV19 with TRBJ1-2; 7 positions match TRBD1. J was trimmed by 7 bases and V by 4 bases; bases with no gene match: 18. Looked up from germline, CDR1 is LNHDA and CDR2 is SQIVND (reference sequence). The CDR3 has 17 amino acids. CDR3 DNA sequence: TGTGCCAGTAGTACACGCCAACCCTACAGGGGTAGCTCTGGCTACACCTTC. Translating gives CASSTRQPYRGSSGYTF.

The chain links TRBV29-1 to TRBJ2-1, with D tentatively TRBD1 (6 bases). CDR1 and CDR2 (germline): SQVTM, ANQGSEA. The V gene lost 5 bases and the J gene lost 9 bases, with 14 bases spanning the gap. This CDR3 spans 12 amino acids. CDR3 in amino acids: CSVYHRVGEQFF. The CDR3 coding sequence is TGCAGCGTTTATCACAGGGTGGGTGAGCAGTTCTTC.

The chain carries TRBV7-2 and TRBJ2-3; TRBD2 matches at 11 bases. Losses at the gene ends were 6 bases for V and 1 base for J; bases not matched to a gene: 0. Germline values: CDR1 SGHTA, CDR2 FQGNSA. CDR3 length: 14 amino acids. CDR3 DNA sequence: TGTGCCAGCAGGGGACTAGCGGGCACAGATACGCAGTATTTT. As protein: CASRGLAGTDTQYF.

The chain carries TRBV28 and TRBJ1-2; D possibly corresponds to TRBD1 (6 bases). Germline-derived CDR1 and CDR2 are MDHEN and SYDVKM. V was cut by 6 bases and J by 6 bases, with 17 bases left in between. CDR3 length equals 14 residues. The CDR3 region has the DNA TGTGCCAGCAGGCCACCGGGACACTATGATGGCTACACCTTC. Translated, it gives CASRPPGHYDGYTF.

The chain uses TRBV21-1 and TRBJ2-2; the table's D gene call, TRBD2, was not cross checked with the DNA. TRBV21-1 is a recognized pseudogene. This CDR3 has 15 residues. DNA for the CDR3: TGTGCCACCCTGCGCCGGTCCGGGGACACCGGGGAGCTGTTTTTT. This sequence encodes CATLRRSGDTGELFF.

The DNA for the CDR3 is TGTGCCAGCAGGCCTCCGACAGGGGGCGTTTACGAGCAGTACTTC. This sequence encodes CASRPPTGGVYEQYF. The chain employs TRBV7-2 and TRBJ2-7; 10 bases match TRBD1. V was pared by 6 bases and J by 4 bases, with 9 bases of the junction left unmatched. The V gene's germline CDR1 is SGHTA and CDR2 FQGNSA. This CDR3 region has 15 residues.

The V and J genes are TRBV5-1 and TRBJ2-5; maybe TRBD2 (5 bases). V lost 5 bases and J 4 bases, leaving 18 bases between the germline ends. Germline CDR1 is SGHRS and CDR2 is YFSETQ. The CDR3 extends over 15 amino acids. CDR3 in DNA: TGCGCCAGCAGGGCGGGCCACGAGGCGCCAGAGACCCAGTACTTC. Translating gives CASRAGHEAPETQYF.

This clone was counted once. The chain recombines TRBV30 with TRBJ1-1; 9 bases align to TRBD1. Trimming at V came to 2 bases and at J to 5 bases, leaving 9 bases not matched to a gene. Looked up from germline, CDR1 is GTSNPN and CDR2 is SVGIG (reference sequence). This CDR3 contains 15 residues. In DNA form, the CDR3 reads TGTGCCTGGAGTCCCCGCGGACAGGGGAGGACTGAAGCTTTCTTT. Its translation: CAWSPRGQGRTEAFF. The full variable domain, in which reference TRBV30 and TRBJ1-1 provide the parts outside the CDR3, is SQTIHQWPATLVQPVGSPLSLECTVEGTSNPNLYWYRQAAGRGLQLLFYSVGIGQISSEVPQNLSASRPQDRQFILSSKKLLLSDSGFYLCAWSPRGQGRTEAFFGQGTRLTVV.

V usage is TRBV9 and J usage is TRBJ1-1; D gene uncertain. Germline values: CDR1 SGDLS, CDR2 YYNGEE. Trimming pared 3 bases from V and 4 bases from J, leaving 13 bases between. The CDR3 extends over 14 amino acids. The CDR3 DNA is TGTGCCAGCAGCGCGATATTGGGAGGCACTGAAGCTTTCTTT. This gives the protein CASSAILGGTEAFF.

This clone was seen only a few times. This chain connects TRBV7-9 to TRBJ2-7, with 7 bases identical to TRBD1. The V gene's germline CDR1 is SEHNR and CDR2 FQNEAQ (reference sequence). This CDR3 comprises 12 residues. With V trimmed by 2 bases and J by 5 bases, 0 bases remained unmatched. This chain's CDR3 is CASSLTGDEQYF. The DNA for the CDR3 is TGTGCCAGCAGCTTAACAGGGGACGAGCAGTACTTC.

The CDR3 reads CASSRAGLPNEKLFF. The CDR3 nucleotides read TGTGCCAGCTCACGAGCAGGGCTACCTAATGAAAAACTGTTTTTT. This sequence joins TRBV18 and TRBJ1-4, with a possible D match to TRBD1 (5 bases). Germline CDR1 reads KGHSH; CDR2 reads LQKENI. The CDR3 is made up of 15 amino acids. Deletions cut 4 bases from V and 3 bases from J, with 12 bases between.

CDR3 DNA: TGTGCCGGACAGGGGGTACGAATGGACACTGAAGCTTTCTTT. Amino acid sequence: CAGQGVRMDTEAFF. V usage is TRBV2 and J usage is TRBJ1-1; 10 bases fit TRBD1. The CDR3 length is 14 residues. V lost 11 bases, J lost 3 bases, and 9 bases stayed unmatched. Germline values: CDR1 SNHLY, CDR2 FYNNEI.

The chain has TRBV2 and TRBJ1-2, with 8 bases aligning to TRBD1. Germline CDR1 reads SNHLY; CDR2 reads FYNNEI. The CDR3 totals 15 residues. After removal of 3 bases from V and 4 bases from J, the junction contained 7 bases not matched to a gene. The CDR3 protein is CASSDRTGSTYGYTF. The CDR3 bases are TGTGCCAGCAGTGATAGGACAGGGAGCACCTATGGCTACACCTTC.

This clone appeared once. This chain links TRBV7-9 with TRBJ1-1, with 7 positions matching TRBD1. The CDR3 length is 15 residues. V gave up 1 base and J gave up 4 bases; unmatched junction bases: 6. The germline CDR1 and CDR2 sequences are SEHNR and FQNEAQ (reference sequence). The CDR3 loop is CASSLEDRASTEAFF. As DNA, the CDR3 is TGTGCCAGCAGCTTAGAAGACAGGGCCTCCACTGAAGCTTTCTTT. The variable domain in full, with the rest retrieved from reference TRBV7-9 and TRBJ1-1, is DTGVSQNPRHKITKRGQNVTFRCDPISEHNRLYWYRQTLGQGPEFLTYFQNEAQLEKSRLLSDRFSAERPKGSFSTLEIQRTEQGDSAMYLCASSLEDRASTEAFFGQGTRLTVV.

The chain links TRBV6-2 or TRBV6-3 to TRBJ1-2, with D possibly matching TRBD1 (5 bases). The CDR3 totals 12 residues. V lost 0 bases and J 7 bases, leaving 6 bases between the germline ends. CDR1 is MNHEY and CDR2 is SVGEGT in the germline V gene. The CDR3 here is CASSYSGAGYTF. In DNA form, the CDR3 reads TGTGCCAGCAGTTACTCTGGGGCTGGCTACACCTTC.

J is TRBJ1-6 and V is TRBV19; 7 positions match TRBD1. The germline CDR1 and CDR2 sequences are LNHDA and SQIVND (reference sequence). The CDR3 totals 14 residues. Trimming at V came to 6 bases and at J to 4 bases, leaving 3 bases not matched to a gene. CDR3 in amino acids: CASSGDSYNSPLHF. The DNA of the CDR3 is TGTGCCAGTAGCGGGGACAGTTATAATTCACCCCTCCACTTT.

V gene TRBV3-1 (or the pseudogene TRBV3-2) combines with J gene TRBJ1-6; no reliable D call. This CDR3 has 16 amino acids. Germline CDR1 is LGHDT and CDR2 is YNNKEL (reference sequence). V gave up 1 base and J gave up 10 bases, with 17 bases separating them. The CDR3 DNA reads TGTGCCAGCAGCCAAGGACTAGGTCAGTTCCAATCACCCCTCCACTTT. Its protein is CASSQGLGQFQSPLHF.

This chain links TRBV15 with TRBJ1-5, with a tentative D call TRBD1 (6 bases). This CDR3 has 17 residues. CDR1 and CDR2 (germline): LNHNV, YYDKDF (reference sequence). Trimming shortened V by 0 bases and J by 7 bases, and 19 bases separated the two germline ends. The CDR3 DNA is TGTGCCACCAGCAGAGATATCCCCGCCAGGGGCGGCCAGCCCCAGCATTTT. This gives the protein CATSRDIPARGGQPQHF.

V usage is TRBV19 and J usage is TRBJ1-2; D may be TRBD1 (5 bases). The CDR3 extends over 13 amino acids. Trimming removed 9 bases from V and 4 bases from J, with 15 bases in between. The germline CDR1 and CDR2 sequences are LNHDA and SQIVND (reference sequence). CDR3 sequence reads: CASRDLGGYGYTF. The CDR3, as DNA: TGTGCCAGCCGAGATTTGGGGGGCTATGGCTACACCTTC.

The rearrangement joins TRBV7-9 to TRBJ2-1; a weak D match, TRBD1 (5 bases). This CDR3 has 14 amino acids. Trimming shortened V by 2 bases and J by 6 bases, and 11 bases separated the two germline ends. Germline CDR1 and CDR2: SEHNR and FQNEAQ (reference sequence). Written as DNA, the CDR3 is TGTGCCAGCAGCTTACTATTTGGGGCCAATGAGCAGTTCTTC. Protein: CASSLLFGANEQFF.

The chain recombines TRBV2 with TRBJ2-2; a possible D gene is TRBD2 (7 bases). The CDR3 sequence is 15 residues long. Germline V gives CDR1 SNHLY, CDR2 FYNNEI. Trimming took 7 bases from V and 5 from J, leaving 17 bases between them. The CDR3 DNA reads TGTGCCAGCACCCAGACGGGGGGCGAGACCGGGGAGCTGTTTTTT. Its translation is CASTQTGGETGELFF.

The genes are TRBV20-1 and TRBJ1-5, with D unresolved. There are 12 residues in the CDR3. Germline CDR1 is DFQATT and CDR2 is SNEGSKA (reference sequence). V gave up 3 bases and J gave up 1 base, with 4 bases separating them. The CDR3 DNA follows: TGCAGTGCTAGTGTAAGCAATCAGCCCCAGCATTTT. Translated: CSASVSNQPQHF.

The CDR3 is CASSITGVVGTDTQYF. The CDR3 bases are TGTGCCAGCAGCATTACAGGGGTGGTAGGCACAGATACGCAGTATTTT. This chain uses TRBV7-9 with TRBJ2-3, with 7 bases aligning to TRBD1. Germline CDR1 and CDR2: SEHNR and FQNEAQ (reference sequence). J was trimmed by 1 base and V by 5 bases; bases with no gene match: 9. The CDR3 is 16 residues long.

V is TRBV19 and J is TRBJ1-5; tentative D call: TRBD1 (6 bases). From germline, CDR1 is LNHDA and CDR2 SQIVND (reference sequence). The V and J ends lost 3 bases and 6 bases respectively, with 9 bases between them. The CDR3 runs to 13 residues. The CDR3 DNA is TGTGCCAGTAGTATCAGGGGCGCTCAGCCCCAGCATTTT. It codes for CASSIRGAQPQHF. Full variable domain (outside the CDR3, taken from reference TRBV19 and TRBJ1-5): DGGITQSPKYLFRKEGQNVTLSCEQNLNHDAMYWYRQDPGQGLRLIYYSQIVNDFQKGDIAEGYSVSREKKESFPLTVTSAQKNPTAFYLCASSIRGAQPQHFGDGTRLSIL.

This rearrangement joins TRBV5-1 to TRBJ1-2; D is possibly TRBD1 (6 bases). This CDR3 is 14 amino acids long. In germline, CDR1 is SGHRS, CDR2 YFSETQ. Deletions cut 5 bases from V and 1 base from J, with 12 bases between. The chain's CDR3 is CASSHPDSNYGYTF. CDR3 bases: TGCGCCAGCAGTCATCCGGACAGTAACTATGGCTACACCTTC.

J is TRBJ1-1 and V is TRBV9; D is uncertain. V lost 3 bases and J 6 bases, leaving 18 bases between the germline ends. Germline V lookup: CDR1 SGDLS, CDR2 YYNGEE. The length of the CDR3 is 15 residues. The CDR3 region is CASSGGGRRGAEAFF. The CDR3 region has the DNA TGTGCCAGCAGCGGGGGAGGGCGCCGTGGCGCTGAAGCTTTCTTT. The full variable domain, with the rest looked up from reference TRBV9 and TRBJ1-1, is DSGVTQTPKHLITATGQRVTLRCSPRSGDLSVYWYQQSLDQGLQFLIQYYNGEERAKGNILERFSAQQFPDLHSELNLSSLELGDSALYFCASSGGGRRGAEAFFGQGTRLTVV.

The rearrangement links TRBV29-1 to TRBJ1-1, with a possible D match to TRBD1 (6 bases). V lost 0 bases, J lost 3 bases, and 17 bases lay in between. The CDR3 has 16 amino acids. From germline, CDR1 is SQVTM and CDR2 ANQGSEA. This CDR3 is CSVEDLLDSIDTEAFF. In DNA, the CDR3 is TGCAGCGTTGAAGATCTCTTGGACAGTATAGACACTGAAGCTTTCTTT.